This T cell receptor beta chain was captured by sequencing in a study of blood T cell repertoires in COVID-19. At the level of the study: Sources were T cells, B-cell-depleted T cells, or PBMCs; the material itself was cDNA or gDNA.

Only in-frame clones appear in the TCRdb table, and some are missing; sequencing was by immunoSEQ multiplex PCR. The sample contains a few hundred thousand clones, roughly nine tenths of which appear only once. The table lists this clone with a count of one. This CDR3 is 16 amino acids long. V was clipped by 0 bases and J by 1 base, with 8 bases between them. The germline V gene has CDR1 SGHRS and CDR2 YFSETQ. Cohort placement rested on clinical history that participants reported themselves. The rearrangement uses TRBV5-1 and TRBJ2-6; D possibly corresponds to TRBD1 (5 bases). Sequenced: PBMCs or T cells enriched from blood (not recorded which). The source of this sequence is a woman in her twenties or thirties who had recovered from COVID-19. DNA of the CDR3: TGCGCCAGCAGCTTGGGCCAGGGTTCTGGGGCCAACGTCCTGACTTTC. Translating it yields CASSLGQGSGANVLTF.